These 13 T cell receptor beta chains originate from one sample sequenced in a study of T cell responses to AZD1222 COVID-19 vaccine (dated by TCRdb to 2020 to 2023). The method was the immunoSEQ multiplex PCR assay. The table comes from immuneACCESS by way of TCRdb, which keeps in-frame sequences with V and J called. Part of the clones is missing from these tables; in studies checked, under half for an unresolved V gene and the rest for unknown reasons. This sample lists 130,000 to 150,000 clones; 89% were detected once. Together, the top ten hold approximately 5.1% of the sample. The time point label here, explained by the study, means: baseline before first vaccination. Material: peripheral blood, obtained on day 0 of AZD1222 vaccination. The receptors were gathered from an adult in good health.

This clone has a single count. The CDR3 sequence is CASSLDPGREETQYF. The CDR3 coding sequence is TGTGCCAGCAGCTTAGACCCGGGAAGGGAAGAGACCCAGTACTTC. The chain employs TRBV7-6 and TRBJ2-5, with D possibly being TRBD2 (5 bases). This CDR3 has 15 residues. The germline V gene encodes CDR1 SGHVS and CDR2 FNYEAQ. V was clipped by 1 base and J by 3 bases, with 12 bases between them.

This chain joins TRBV7-8 and TRBJ2-7; no firm D call. CDR1 and CDR2 (germline): SGHVS, FQNEAQ. CDR3 size: 12 residues. The V and J ends lost 2 bases and 3 bases respectively, with 5 bases between them. The CDR3 protein is CASSLTIYEQYF. In nucleotides, the CDR3 is TGTGCCAGCAGCTTAACTATCTACGAGCAGTACTTC.

The chain combines TRBV11-3 with TRBJ1-3; D ambiguous. Germline-derived CDR1 and CDR2 are SGHNT and YENEEA. The CDR3 length is 12 residues. V was clipped by 8 bases and J by 1 base, with 6 bases between them. CDR3 nucleotide sequence: TGTGCCAGCGGGAGATCTGGAAACACCATATATTTT. Amino acid sequence: CASGRSGNTIYF.

This chain connects TRBV28 to TRBJ1-2, with a tentative D call TRBD1 (5 bases). Germline CDR1 is MDHEN and CDR2 is SYDVKM. Trimming took 5 bases from V and 4 from J, leaving 14 bases between them. This CDR3 comprises 14 residues. CDR3 sequence: CASSSPGPRYGYTF. For the CDR3, the DNA is TGTGCCAGCAGTAGTCCGGGACCCCGCTATGGCTACACCTTC.

CDR3 protein: CASSPDRDQPQHF. In DNA form, the CDR3 reads TGTGCCAGCAGTCCAGACAGGGATCAGCCCCAGCATTTT. The chain combines TRBV12-3 or TRBV12-4 with TRBJ1-5, with 7 bases matching TRBD1. J lost 5 bases, V lost 5 bases, and 3 bases had no gene match. The CDR3 consists of 13 residues.

The chain uses TRBV27 and TRBJ2-2; the match to TRBD1 covers 8 bases. The germline gives CDR1 MNHEY, CDR2 SMNVEV (reference sequence). After removal of 5 bases from V and 3 bases from J, the junction contained 8 bases not matched to a gene. The CDR3 is 16 residues long. The CDR3 is CASSGQGATHTGELFF. In DNA, the CDR3 is TGTGCCAGCAGTGGCCAGGGGGCTACTCACACCGGGGAGCTGTTTTTT.

The chain carries TRBV4-3 and TRBJ2-7; 8 nucleotides agree with TRBD2. The germline gives CDR1 LGHNA, CDR2 YSLEER. The ends lost 3 bases at V and 6 bases at J; junction bases unmatched: 16. The CDR3 runs 17 residues. CDR3 sequence (DNA): TGCGCCAGCAGCCAGGCTCCCCCGGGAGGGGGGGACTTCGAGCAGTACTTC. It codes for CASSQAPPGGGDFEQYF.

The chain combines TRBV7-2 with TRBJ2-7; 16 bases are shared with TRBD2. J lost 9 bases, V lost 4 bases, and 6 bases had no gene match. The germline gives CDR1 SGHTA, CDR2 FQGNSA. The CDR3 sequence is 15 residues long. The CDR3 sequence is CASSWGTSGRAMQYF. CDR3 DNA sequence: TGTGCCAGCAGCTGGGGGACTAGCGGGAGGGCTATGCAGTACTTC.

This clone has only a few counts. The chain combines TRBV11-2 with TRBJ2-1; 8 positions agree with TRBD2. CDR1 is SGHAT, CDR2 FQNNGV, per germline. Trimming took 5 bases from V and 7 from J; bases not matched to a gene: 10. This CDR3 contains 15 residues. CDR3 coding DNA: TGTGCCAGCAGCCGAGGACTAGCCTCCCGGAATGAGCAGTTCTTC. Protein: CASSRGLASRNEQFF.

This chain links TRBV28 with TRBJ2-7; 15 bases are a match to TRBD2. Germline loops: CDR1 MDHEN, CDR2 SYDVKM. CDR3 length: 15 amino acids. Unmatched junction bases numbered 3, after V lost 7 bases and J lost 2 bases. The chain's CDR3 is CASTRTSGRAYEQYF. The DNA of the CDR3 is TGTGCCAGCACCAGGACTAGCGGGAGGGCCTACGAGCAGTACTTC. Full variable domain (remainder filled in from reference TRBV28 and TRBJ2-7): DVKVTQSSRYLVKRTGEKVFLECVQDMDHENMFWYRQDPGLGLRLIYFSYDVKMKEKGDIPEGYSVSREKKERFSLILESASTNQTSMYLCASTRTSGRAYEQYFGPGTRLTVT.

The V and J genes are TRBV6-4 and TRBJ2-1; TRBD2 matches 10 bases. Trimming at V came to 5 bases and at J to 3 bases, leaving 7 bases not matched to a gene. The germline gives CDR1 MRHNA, CDR2 SNTAGT. This CDR3 has 16 amino acids. The CDR3 loop reads CASSLLAGVGYNEQFF. CDR3 DNA: TGTGCCAGCAGTCTCCTAGCGGGAGTGGGCTACAATGAGCAGTTCTTC.

The J gene is TRBJ2-1, the V gene TRBV18, with D uncertain. Trimming shortened V by 0 bases and J by 0 bases, and 6 bases separated the two germline ends. The CDR3 loop spans 15 amino acids. Germline V gives CDR1 KGHSH, CDR2 LQKENI. The CDR3 is CASSPPTGSYNEQFF. CDR3 nucleotide sequence: TGTGCCAGCTCACCACCAACCGGCTCCTACAATGAGCAGTTCTTC.

The rearrangement uses TRBV5-1 and TRBJ2-7; the D is unclear. V was pared by 5 bases and J by 0 bases, with 18 bases between. Germline-derived CDR1 and CDR2 are SGHRS and YFSETQ. This CDR3 comprises 16 residues. The CDR3 reads CASSMPRGRYSYEQYF. Here the CDR3 DNA reads TGCGCCAGCAGTATGCCACGCGGCCGGTACTCCTACGAGCAGTACTTC.